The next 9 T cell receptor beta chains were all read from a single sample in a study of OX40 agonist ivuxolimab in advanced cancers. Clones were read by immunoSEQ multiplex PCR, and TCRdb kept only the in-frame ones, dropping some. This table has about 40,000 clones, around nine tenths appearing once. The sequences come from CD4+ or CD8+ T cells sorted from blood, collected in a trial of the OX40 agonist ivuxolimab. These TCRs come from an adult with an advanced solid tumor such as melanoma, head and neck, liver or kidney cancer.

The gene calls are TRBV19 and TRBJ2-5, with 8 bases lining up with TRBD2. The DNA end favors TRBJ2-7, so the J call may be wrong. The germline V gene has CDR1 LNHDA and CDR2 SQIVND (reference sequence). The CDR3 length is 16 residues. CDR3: CASSIRVAGISYEQYF. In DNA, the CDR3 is TGTGCCAGTAGTATAAGAGTAGCGGGAATCTCCTACGAGCAGTACTTC.

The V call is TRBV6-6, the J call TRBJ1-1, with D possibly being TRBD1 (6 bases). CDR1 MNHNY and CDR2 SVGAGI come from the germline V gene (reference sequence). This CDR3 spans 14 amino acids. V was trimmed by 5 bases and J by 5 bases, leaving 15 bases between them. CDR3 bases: TGTGCCAGCAGTCCCCAAATAGGGGGAACTGAAGCTTTCTTT. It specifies CASSPQIGGTEAFF.

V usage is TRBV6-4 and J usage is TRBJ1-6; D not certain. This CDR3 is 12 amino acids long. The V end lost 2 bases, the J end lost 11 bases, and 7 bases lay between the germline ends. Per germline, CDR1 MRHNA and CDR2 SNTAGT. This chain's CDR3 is CASSDPPAPLHF. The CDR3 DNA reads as TGTGCCAGCAGTGACCCCCCCGCACCCCTCCACTTT.

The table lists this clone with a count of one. CDR3 protein: CASRRTGGSYEQYF. CDR3 DNA sequence: TGTGCCAGCAGACGAACCGGGGGGTCCTACGAGCAGTACTTC. The rearrangement uses TRBV11-2 and TRBJ2-7; 7 bases map to TRBD2. V was clipped by 6 bases and J by 1 base; unmatched bases: 6. The CDR3 is 14 amino acids. Germline assignment: CDR1 SGHAT and CDR2 FQNNGV.

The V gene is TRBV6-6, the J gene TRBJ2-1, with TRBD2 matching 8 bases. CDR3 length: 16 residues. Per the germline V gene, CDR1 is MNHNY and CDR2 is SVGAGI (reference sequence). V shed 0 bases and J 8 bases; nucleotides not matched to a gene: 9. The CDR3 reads CASSYSSGLVVDEQFF. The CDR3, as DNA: TGTGCCAGCAGTTACTCGTCGGGACTAGTGGTAGATGAGCAGTTCTTC.

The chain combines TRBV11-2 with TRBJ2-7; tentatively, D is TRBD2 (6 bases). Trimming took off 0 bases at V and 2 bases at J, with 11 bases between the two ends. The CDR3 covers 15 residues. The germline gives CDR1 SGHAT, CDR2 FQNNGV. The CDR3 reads CASSLELAETYEQYF. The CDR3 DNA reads TGTGCCAGCAGCTTAGAACTAGCAGAAACCTACGAGCAGTACTTC.

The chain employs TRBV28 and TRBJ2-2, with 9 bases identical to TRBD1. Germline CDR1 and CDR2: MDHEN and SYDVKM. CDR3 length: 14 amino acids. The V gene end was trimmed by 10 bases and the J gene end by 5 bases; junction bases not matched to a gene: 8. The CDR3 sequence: CATGGTGWTGELFF. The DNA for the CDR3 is TGTGCCACCGGGGGGACAGGGTGGACCGGGGAGCTGTTTTTT. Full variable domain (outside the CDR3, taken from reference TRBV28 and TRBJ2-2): DVKVTQSSRYLVKRTGEKVFLECVQDMDHENMFWYRQDPGLGLRLIYFSYDVKMKEKGDIPEGYSVSREKKERFSLILESASTNQTSMYLCATGGTGWTGELFFGEGSRLTVL.

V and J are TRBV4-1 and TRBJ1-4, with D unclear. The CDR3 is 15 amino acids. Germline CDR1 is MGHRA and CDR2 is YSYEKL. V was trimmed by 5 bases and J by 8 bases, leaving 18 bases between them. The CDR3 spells CASSGPGISGEKLFF. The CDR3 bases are TGCGCCAGCAGCGGGCCCGGGATTAGTGGGGAAAAACTGTTTTTT.

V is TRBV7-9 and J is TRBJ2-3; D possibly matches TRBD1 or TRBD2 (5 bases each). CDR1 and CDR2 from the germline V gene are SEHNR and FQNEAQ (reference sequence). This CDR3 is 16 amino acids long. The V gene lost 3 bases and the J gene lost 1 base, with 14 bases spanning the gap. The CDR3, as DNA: TGTGCCAGCAGCTTCTTTGGGGGAGAGGGCACAGATACGCAGTATTTT. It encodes CASSFFGGEGTDTQYF.